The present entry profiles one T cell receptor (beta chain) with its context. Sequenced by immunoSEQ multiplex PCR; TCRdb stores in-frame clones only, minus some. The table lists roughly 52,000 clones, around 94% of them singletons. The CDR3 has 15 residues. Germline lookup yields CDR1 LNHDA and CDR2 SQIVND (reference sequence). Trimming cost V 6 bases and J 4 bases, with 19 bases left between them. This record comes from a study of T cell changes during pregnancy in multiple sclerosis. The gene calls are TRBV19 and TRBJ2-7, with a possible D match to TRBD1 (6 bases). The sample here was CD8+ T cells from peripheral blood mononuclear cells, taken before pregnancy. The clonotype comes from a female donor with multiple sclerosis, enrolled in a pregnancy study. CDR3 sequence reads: CASSLGATPLYEQYF. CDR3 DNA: TGTGCCAGTAGCTTGGGGGCAACCCCTCTGTACGAGCAGTACTTC.